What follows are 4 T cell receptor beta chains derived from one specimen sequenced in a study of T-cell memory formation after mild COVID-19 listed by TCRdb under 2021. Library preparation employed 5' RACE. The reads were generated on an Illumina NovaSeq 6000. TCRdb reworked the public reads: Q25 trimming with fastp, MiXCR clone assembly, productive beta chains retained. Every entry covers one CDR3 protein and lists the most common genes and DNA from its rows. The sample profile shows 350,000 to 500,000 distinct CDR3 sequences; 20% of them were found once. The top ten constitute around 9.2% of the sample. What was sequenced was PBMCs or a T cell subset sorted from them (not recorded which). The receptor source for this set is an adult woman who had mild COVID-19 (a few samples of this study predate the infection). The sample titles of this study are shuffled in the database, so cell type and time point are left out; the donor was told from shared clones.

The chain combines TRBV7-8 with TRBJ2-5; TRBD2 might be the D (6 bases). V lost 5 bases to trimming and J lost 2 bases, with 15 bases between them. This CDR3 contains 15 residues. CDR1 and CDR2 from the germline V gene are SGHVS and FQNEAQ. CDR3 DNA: TGTGCCAGCAGCGAGGACTACCTTCAACAAGAGACCCAGTACTTC. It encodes CASSEDYLQQETQYF.

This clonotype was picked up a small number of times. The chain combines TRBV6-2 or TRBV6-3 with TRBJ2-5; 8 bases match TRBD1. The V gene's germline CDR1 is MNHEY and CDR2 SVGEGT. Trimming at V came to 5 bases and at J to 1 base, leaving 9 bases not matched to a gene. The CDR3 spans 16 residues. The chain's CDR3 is CASSPVSDRGQETQYF. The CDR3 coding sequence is TGTGCCAGCAGTCCCGTGAGCGACAGGGGCCAAGAGACCCAGTACTTC.

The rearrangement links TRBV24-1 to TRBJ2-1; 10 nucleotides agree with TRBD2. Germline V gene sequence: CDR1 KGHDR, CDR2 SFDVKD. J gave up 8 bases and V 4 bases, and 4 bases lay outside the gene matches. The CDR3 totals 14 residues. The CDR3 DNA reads TGTGCCACCAGTGACCCTAGCGGGAGTGATGAGCAGTTCTTC. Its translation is CATSDPSGSDEQFF.

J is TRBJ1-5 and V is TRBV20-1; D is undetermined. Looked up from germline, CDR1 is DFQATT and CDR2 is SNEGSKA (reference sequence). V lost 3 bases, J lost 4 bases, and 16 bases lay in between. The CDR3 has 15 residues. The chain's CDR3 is CSASPPLQLNQPQHF. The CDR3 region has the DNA TGCAGTGCTAGCCCACCTTTGCAGTTAAATCAGCCCCAGCATTTT.